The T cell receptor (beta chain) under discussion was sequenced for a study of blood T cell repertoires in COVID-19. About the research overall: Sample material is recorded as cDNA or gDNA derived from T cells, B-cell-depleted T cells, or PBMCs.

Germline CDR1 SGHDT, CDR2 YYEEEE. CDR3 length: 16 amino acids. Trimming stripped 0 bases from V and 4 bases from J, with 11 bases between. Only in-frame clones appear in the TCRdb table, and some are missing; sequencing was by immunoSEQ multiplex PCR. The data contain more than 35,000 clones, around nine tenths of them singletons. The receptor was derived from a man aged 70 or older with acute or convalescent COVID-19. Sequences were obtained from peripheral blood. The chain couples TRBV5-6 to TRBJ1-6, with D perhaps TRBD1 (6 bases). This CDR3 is CASSLGQERYNSPLHF. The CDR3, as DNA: TGTGCCAGCAGCTTGGGACAGGAAAGATATAATTCACCCCTCCACTTT.